The T cell receptor (beta chain) described here comes from a study of siplizumab effects on memory and regulatory T cells. Generated by immunoSEQ multiplex PCR, the TCRdb table keeps only in-frame clones and is missing some. The sample contains approximately 91,000 clones, 85% to 95% of which appear only once. V shed 3 bases, J shed 7 bases, and the junction held 6 bases outside the gene matches. Germline V CDR1 and CDR2: SGHDT, YYEEEE. The CDR3 consists of 14 residues. The sequencing sample was made of CD8+ T cells sorted from blood. The sequence was collected from a human donor in good health. The chain has TRBV5-6 and TRBJ2-1; 8 bases map to TRBD1. In DNA form, the CDR3 reads TGTGCCAGCAGCTGGGGACAGGTTAGGAATGAGCAGTTCTTC. Its protein is CASSWGQVRNEQFF.